The entry below describes one T cell receptor beta chain. Its antigen is unknown. No per-base quality is available; no much larger clone lies one base away. What this sample's treatment or condition label stands for: allogeneic hematopoietic cell transplantation with graft depleted of TCRalphabeta T cells and CD19 B cells. TCRalphabeta/CD19-depleted allogeneic hematopoietic cell grafts were given to the transplant recipients, all of whom were children. The CDR3 contains 15 residues, cysteine and phenylalanine counted. Left in the record is the CDR3 DNA by itself, 45 bases read in frame from the first base. V loses 4 bases at its end and J loses 3 bases; junction bases beyond the gene matches: 6. CDR1 is given as LNHNV and CDR2 as YYDKDF, both from the germline V gene (reference sequence). The sample is drawn from a study of T-cell reconstitution after alpha-beta-depleted transplantation in children listed by TCRdb under 2016. Background for the entire study: T-cell immune reconstitution after TCRalphabeta/CD19-depleted allogeneic hematopoietic cell transplantation in children was quantitatively tracked in the study by means of TCR repertoire profiling.

The method was PCR. The instrument was an Illumina HiSeq 2500. TCR libraries were prepared with molecular barcoding, using unique molecular identifiers to normalize TCRbeta repertoire quantification. Through fastp at Q25 and MiXCR, TCRdb rebuilt clones from the public reads, retaining in-frame beta chains. Every distinct CDR3 protein forms one entry, paired with its most common genes and DNA. Across this sample there are 500,000 to 750,000 distinct CDR3 sequences, with 25% to 30% seen only once. The ten largest clones add up to 35% to 40% of the sample. General findings and caveats noted by the study authors: In some patients, the high TCRbeta diversity seen at day 60 was put down to recipient T cells and intrathymic progenitors that had survived conditioning. Over the following months the frequencies of hyperexpanded clones went down, and after one year T-cell counts and TCRbeta diversity were mostly credited to newly produced T cells. The apparently early recovery of alphabetaT-cell counts about two months after transplant reportedly depended on only several hundred rapidly expanded clones that came from non-depleted graft cells.

The source is a boy under two years old with Wiskott-Aldrich syndrome, due to receive a stem cell transplant. The specimen was PBMCs, collected before TCRalphabeta/CD19-depleted stem cell transplant. The chain was built from TRBV15 and TRBJ2-1; a stretch of 7 junction bases matches TRBD1. The DNA sequence follows: TGTGCCACCAGCAAGGACAGGACGATCTACAATGAGCAGTTCTTC. It codes for CATSKDRTIYNEQFF.